The T cell receptor (beta chain) under discussion was sequenced for a study of T cells in Graves' hyperthyroidism and ophthalmopathy. Study-wide background: Peripheral blood was collected at initial diagnosis, before any treatment. Findings of the study overall: In the blood, most expanded thyroid clonotypes above 0.001 appeared as well. Ophthalmopathy was distinguished from stable hyperthyroidism by 13 V-J signatures.

An approximately 9.8 ml volume of fresh peripheral blood provided the PBMCs. The CDR3 has 15 amino acids. The germline V gene encodes CDR1 SGHDT and CDR2 YYEEEE. Trimming at V came to 9 bases and at J to 7 bases, leaving 14 bases not matched to a gene. Amplified TCR beta CDR3 regions derived from RNA transcripts. Primed by the HTBI set, a first-round RT-PCR was run on the TCR CDR3. Using its own MiXCR run on the multiplex PCR reads, TCRdb lists one record per CDR3 protein. Among around 390,000 distinct CDR3 sequences, 14% were seen once, and the ten largest hold 15% to 20%. At least ten counts were recorded for this clonotype. Its target is unknown.

The sample was blood. The genes are TRBV5-6 and TRBJ2-1, with TRBD2 matching over 9 bases. The receptor was isolated from a woman in her 30s with Graves' ophthalmopathy. CDR3 protein: CANSLGGTSRNEQFF. CDR3 coding DNA: TGTGCCAACAGTTTAGGGGGGACTAGCAGGAATGAGCAGTTCTTC.